This is a list of T cell receptor beta chains from one sample in a study of T-cell memory formation after mild COVID-19. MiXCR was run by TCRdb on the 5' RACE reads, yielding one entry per CDR3 protein. The sample lists about 250,000 distinct CDR3 sequences; roughly 15% were seen once. Sequencing used PBMCs or a T cell subset sorted from them (not recorded which). Source of these receptors: a man younger than 30 who had mild COVID-19 (a few samples of this study predate the infection). Cell type and time point are not known. The CDR3 runs from the conserved cysteine through the conserved F or W. D genes are given only for firm matches. Clone size is shown for a subset of rows, as once, few, many or a class of expanded clone.

CDR3nt	CDR3aa	abundance	j_gene	v_gene	d_gene
TGTGCCAGCGGGGGGGAAAACACCGGGGAGCTGTTTTTT	CASGGENTGELFF	-	TRBJ2-2	TRBV2	TRBD2
TGCGCCAGCAGCAGAGGGACAGGGAACTATGGCTACACCTTC	CASSRGTGNYGYTF	few	TRBJ1-2	TRBV5-1	TRBD1
TGTGCCAGCAGCCACAGGCCGGGGGGGAACAATGAGCAGTTCTTC	CASSHRPGGNNEQFF	-	TRBJ2-1	TRBV4-2	TRBD2
TGTGCCAGCAGCCCTCCGGGGACACTACACGACGAGCAGTACTTC	CASSPPGTLHDEQYF	-	TRBJ2-7	TRBV14	-
TGTGCCAGCACAGTCCCGGGGATGAACACTGAAGCTTTCTTT	CASTVPGMNTEAFF	-	TRBJ1-1	TRBV28	-
TGTGCCAGCAGCGTAGATCATGGGAGTTCACCCCTCCACTTT	CASSVDHGSSPLHF	few	TRBJ1-6	TRBV9	-
TGTGCCAGCAGCCAGGCACAGGGGCGTGGTAATGAGCAGTTCTTC	CASSQAQGRGNEQFF	few	TRBJ2-1	TRBV12-3/TRBV12-4	TRBD1
TGTGCCAGCATACCCCCGGGACAGGGAGGGATCGATGAGCAGTTCTTC	CASIPPGQGGIDEQFF	-	TRBJ2-1	TRBV28	TRBD1
TGTGCCAGCTCACGGAACGACAGGGGGAACACCGGGGAGCTGTTTTTT	CASSRNDRGNTGELFF	-	TRBJ2-2	TRBV18	TRBD1
TGTGCCAGCACGTTCTCCGAGGCCTATGGCTACACCTTC	CASTFSEAYGYTF	-	TRBJ1-2	TRBV11-2	-
TGCGCCAGCAGCTTTAGCGGGGACTCCTACAATGAGCAGTTCTTC	CASSFSGDSYNEQFF	few	TRBJ2-1	TRBV5-1	TRBD2
TGCGCCAGCAGCCCGGGACCGACAGGGGCGGCGGGCAATCAGCCCCAGCATTTT	CASSPGPTGAAGNQPQHF	-	TRBJ1-5	TRBV5-1	TRBD1
TGTGCCAGTTCACGCGCGACAGCTAATCAGCCCCAGCATTTT	CASSRATANQPQHF	-	TRBJ1-5	TRBV7-2	-
TGTGCCAGCAGCTTGGCCAACGGACGGATGCAAGAGACCCAGTACTTC	CASSLANGRMQETQYF	few	TRBJ2-5	TRBV5-6	-
TGCGCCAGCAGCTCGGACAGGGGGAACACTGAAGCTTTCTTT	CASSSDRGNTEAFF	many	TRBJ1-1	TRBV5-1	TRBD1
TGTGCCATGTATACAAAGGTAGCTTTCTTT	CAMYTKVAFF	few	TRBJ1-1	TRBV24-1	-
TGCGCCAGCAGCGCCGATCCCTTGAGCACAGATACGCAGTATTTT	CASSADPLSTDTQYF	few	TRBJ2-3	TRBV5-1	-
TGTGCCAGCAGTTTATCCCAATCGGACAGGCTGTTCTATGGCTACACCTTC	CASSLSQSDRLFYGYTF	-	TRBJ1-2	TRBV27	TRBD1
TGTGCCAGCTCGAGAGGGTCCTTGAACACTGAAGCTTTCTTT	CASSRGSLNTEAFF	few	TRBJ1-1	TRBV6-5	-
TGTGCCAGCAGTCAAACAGGGGGCGCGGGAGGCTACACCTTC	CASSQTGGAGGYTF	-	TRBJ1-2	TRBV7-6	TRBD1
TGCAGTGCCCCTCGGGGGGGTCGAACTGAAGCTTTCTTT	CSAPRGGRTEAFF	-	TRBJ1-1	TRBV20-1	-